These 18 T cell receptor beta chains share one sample of origin, sequenced in a study of shared clonotypes between healthy human individuals. Only in-frame clones appear in the TCRdb table, and some are missing; sequencing was by immunoSEQ multiplex PCR. This sample has roughly 410,000 clones; about 96% occur once, and the top ten carry 0.25% to 0.35%. The sample consisted of memory CD8+ T cells sorted from blood. This sample's subset: CD45RO+ cells pooled with CCR7-negative TemRA cells. These receptors were obtained from a man aged 25 to 40 in good health.

The genes are TRBV28 and TRBJ1-5; D gene uncertain. V lost 2 bases and J lost 0, with 8 bases in between. The CDR3 runs 15 residues. Germline CDR1 is MDHEN and CDR2 is SYDVKM. CDR3 loop: CASSLIQISNQPQHF. CDR3 sequence (DNA): TGTGCCAGCAGTTTAATCCAAATTAGCAATCAGCCCCAGCATTTT.

The chain recombines TRBV19 with TRBJ2-6; D is undetermined. Germline CDR1 and CDR2: LNHDA and SQIVND (reference sequence). V lost 7 bases, J lost 2 bases, and 15 bases lay in between. The CDR3 runs 16 residues. In nucleotides, the CDR3 is TGTGCCAGTATCCAGAGTACTCCCACTGGGGCCAACGTCCTGACTTTC. Translating gives CASIQSTPTGANVLTF. Looking up the rest from reference TRBV19 and TRBJ2-6 gives the full variable domain: DGGITQSPKYLFRKEGQNVTLSCEQNLNHDAMYWYRQDPGQGLRLIYYSQIVNDFQKGDIAEGYSVSREKKESFPLTVTSAQKNPTAFYLCASIQSTPTGANVLTFGAGSRLTVL.

The chain carries TRBV7-9 and TRBJ1-3; tentatively, D is TRBD1 (6 bases). V lost 4 bases and J 0 bases, leaving 16 bases between the germline ends. CDR3 length: 17 amino acids. From germline, CDR1 is SEHNR and CDR2 FQNEAQ (reference sequence). In DNA form, the CDR3 reads TGTGCCAGCAGCTACTCCGGGACAAGGCTCTCTGGAAACACCATATATTTT. Translating it yields CASSYSGTRLSGNTIYF.

This sequence joins TRBV27 and TRBJ2-3; TRBD2 is a possible D gene (8 bases). The V gene's germline CDR1 is MNHEY and CDR2 SMNVEV (reference sequence). The V and J ends lost 7 bases and 3 bases respectively, with 23 bases between them. The CDR3 has 17 amino acids. The DNA for the CDR3 is TGTGCCAGCAAACAGGGGTGGGTAGCGGGGAGTACAGATACGCAGTATTTT. Protein: CASKQGWVAGSTDTQYF.

The chain carries TRBV7-6 and TRBJ2-7, with 9 bases fitting TRBD2. In germline, CDR1 is SGHVS, CDR2 FNYEAQ. The CDR3 contains 13 residues. The ends lost 2 bases at V and 4 bases at J; junction bases unmatched: 0. In nucleotides, the CDR3 is TGTGCCAGCAGCTTACTAGCGGGGTACGAGCAGTACTTC. Translated, it gives CASSLLAGYEQYF.

Remarks on this clone: The same CDR3 can be traced to other DNA sequences in this sample. The chain joins TRBV5-1 to TRBJ2-2; 7 nucleotides agree with TRBD1. The germline V gene encodes CDR1 SGHRS and CDR2 YFSETQ. The ends lost 1 base at V and 1 base at J; junction bases unmatched: 1. The CDR3 consists of 15 residues. The CDR3 sequence: CASSLRQGNTGELFF. The CDR3 DNA sequence: TGCGCCAGCAGCTTGCGACAGGGGAACACCGGGGAGCTGTTTTTT.

The CDR3 bases are TGCAGTACAGCCTCTGGAAACACCATATATTTT. Translation: CSTASGNTIYF. J is TRBJ1-3 and V is TRBV20-1; D ambiguous. V lost 8 bases, J lost 0 bases, and 5 bases lay in between. Germline V gene sequence: CDR1 DFQATT, CDR2 SNEGSKA (reference sequence). CDR3 length equals 11 residues.

This chain connects TRBV18 to TRBJ2-3; D unresolved. CDR3 length: 13 amino acids. Germline CDR1 reads KGHSH; CDR2 reads LQKENI. V lost 3 bases, J lost 5 bases, and 9 bases lay in between. CDR3 nucleotides: TGTGCCAGCTCACCGCCTCTGGGAGATACGCAGTATTTT. Protein product: CASSPPLGDTQYF.

The CDR3 coding sequence is TGTGCCAGCAGCCGGTTTAGCGGGTACAATGAGCAGTTCTTC. Protein: CASSRFSGYNEQFF. The chain has TRBV13 and TRBJ2-1; TRBD2 matches at 7 bases. CDR1 is PRHDT and CDR2 is FYEKMQ in the germline V gene (reference sequence). Trimming took 5 bases from V and 4 from J; bases not matched to a gene: 5. The CDR3 runs to 14 residues.

The V gene is TRBV29-1, the J gene TRBJ2-3; D gene uncertain. Trimming removed 2 bases at V and 7 bases at J, with 16 bases between. This CDR3 has 14 amino acids. The germline V gene has CDR1 SQVTM and CDR2 ANQGSEA. The DNA for the CDR3 is TGCAGCGTTGAATCACGGAATCTTTTAAATACGCAGTATTTT. This codes for CSVESRNLLNTQYF.

J is TRBJ2-2 and V is TRBV5-1; TRBD2 might be the D (5 bases). Germline loops: CDR1 SGHRS, CDR2 YFSETQ. The CDR3 has 16 residues. Trimming left V 0 bases short and J 5 bases short, with 14 bases between. CDR3 bases: TGCGCCAGCAGCTTGGTCGGTAGCGAAGGGACCGGGGAGCTGTTTTTT. This encodes CASSLVGSEGTGELFF. The entire variable domain, with the rest obtained from reference TRBV5-1 and TRBJ2-2, is as follows: KAGVTQTPRYLIKTRGQQVTLSCSPISGHRSVSWYQQTPGQGLQFLFEYFSETQRNKGNFPGRFSGRQFSNSRSEMNVSTLELGDSALYLCASSLVGSEGTGELFFGEGSRLTVL.

This chain uses TRBV28 with TRBJ2-1; TRBD2 might be the D (5 bases). The length of the CDR3 is 14 residues. Germline V gene lookup returns CDR1 MDHEN and CDR2 SYDVKM. The ends were cut back, 6 bases at V and 4 bases at J, with 13 bases in the middle. CDR3 in DNA: TGTGCCAGCAGACCGGGGATCGGGTACAATGAGCAGTTCTTC. It specifies CASRPGIGYNEQFF.

This CDR3 is CASTLGALYEQYF. CDR3 sequence (DNA): TGTGCCAGCACCCTAGGGGCACTTTACGAGCAGTACTTC. The chain joins TRBV25-1 to TRBJ2-7, with D perhaps TRBD1 (5 bases). Germline assignment: CDR1 MGHDK and CDR2 SYGVNS. Trimming took off 7 bases at V and 4 bases at J, with 14 bases between the two ends. CDR3 length: 13 residues.

This clone was seen only once. This chain connects TRBV5-6 to TRBJ1-1; weak D call: TRBD1 (5 bases). The CDR3 covers 15 residues. Trimming stripped 0 bases from V and 3 bases from J, with 12 bases between. From germline, CDR1 is SGHDT and CDR2 YYEEEE. The CDR3 region is CASSLALRADTEAFF. CDR3 DNA sequence: TGTGCCAGCAGCTTGGCTCTCAGGGCGGACACTGAAGCTTTCTTT.

This rearrangement joins TRBV28 to TRBJ1-3, with TRBD1 matching over 8 bases. The CDR3 consists of 17 residues. The trim removed 7 bases at V and 2 bases at J, leaving 13 bases unmatched. Germline CDR1 reads MDHEN; CDR2 reads SYDVKM. The chain's CDR3 is CASKPVPWTGPGNTIYF. As DNA, the CDR3 is TGTGCCAGCAAACCCGTCCCATGGACAGGGCCTGGAAACACCATATATTTT.

This rearrangement joins TRBV15 to TRBJ2-1, with 12 bases identical to TRBD2. The CDR3 is 17 residues long. CDR1 is LNHNV and CDR2 is YYDKDF in the germline V gene (reference sequence). J gave up 6 bases and V 5 bases, and 11 bases lay outside the gene matches. The CDR3: CATSLARLAGVINEQFF. In DNA form, the CDR3 reads TGTGCCACCAGCTTGGCCCGACTAGCGGGGGTAATCAATGAGCAGTTCTTC.

The chain uses TRBV11-3 and TRBJ2-3; tentative D call: TRBD2 (5 bases). The CDR3 totals 15 residues. Trimming removed 1 base from V and 2 bases from J, with 10 bases in between. Per germline, CDR1 SGHNT and CDR2 YENEEA. The CDR3 sequence: CASSLAGRVTDTQYF. CDR3 sequence (DNA): TGTGCCAGCAGCTTAGCGGGAAGGGTCACAGATACGCAGTATTTT.

The J gene is TRBJ1-4, the V gene TRBV5-1, with 7 nucleotides matching TRBD1. Losses at the gene ends were 4 bases for V and 0 bases for J; bases not matched to a gene: 3. This CDR3 contains 15 residues. Germline CDR1 SGHRS, CDR2 YFSETQ. CDR3 DNA sequence: TGCGCCAGCAGCCCGGGACAGACAACTAATGAAAAACTGTTTTTT. Translating it yields CASSPGQTTNEKLFF.